This T cell receptor (beta chain) was identified in a study of cytomegalovirus exposure and HLA in healthy donors. Study background: Of around 400 genotyped donors, roughly 81% grouped in the Caucasian-associated ancestry cluster.

The primer mix had 60 Vbeta and 13 Jbeta primers. Generated by immunoSEQ multiplex PCR, the TCRdb table keeps only in-frame clones and is missing some. The data show 130,000 to 150,000 clones, around four fifths seen once. In the case of this clone: Its antigen remains unknown.

This CDR3 comprises 14 residues. The germline gives CDR1 KGHSH, CDR2 LQKENI. V lost 3 bases and J lost 3, with 12 bases in between. The study, taken as a whole, reports: Analyzed later, association rates of TCRs varied across HLA loci, with DRB1 most and HLA-C fewest.

The genes are TRBV18 and TRBJ2-7; TRBD1 is a possible D gene (5 bases). The source material was PBMCs. This clonotype originated in a boy between 2 and 10 years old in good health and CMV-seronegative. CDR3 in DNA: TGTGCCAGCTCACCCAGGCAGGGCAGCTACGAGCAGTACTTC. Translation: CASSPRQGSYEQYF. The entire variable domain, with the rest obtained from reference TRBV18 and TRBJ2-7, is as follows: NAGVMQNPRHLVRRRGQEARLRCSPMKGHSHVYWYRQLPEEGLKFMVYLQKENIIDESGMPKERFSAEFPKEGPSILRIQQVVRGDSAAYFCASSPRQGSYEQYFGPGTRLTVT.